The clone carrying this T cell receptor (beta chain) has just a few counts. Participants, about 18 to 90 years old, spanned around 25 US areas. The study assigned cohorts using participant-reported clinical history. Recovery meant two consecutive negative NP/OP PCR tests, professional clearance, or resolved symptoms. Data came from immunoSEQ multiplex PCR; TCRdb stores just in-frame clones and leaves some out. The sample has some 160,000 clones, 75% to 90% seen once. The CDR3 is made up of 16 amino acids. Germline CDR1 and CDR2: SQVTM and ANQGSEA. V gave up 4 bases and J gave up 3 bases; unmatched junction bases: 4. These data are taken from a study of blood T cell repertoires in COVID-19. Across the whole study: Both acute and convalescent COVID-19 samples were obtained from the United States, Italy and Spain.

The sequencing input was PBMCs or T cells enriched from blood (not recorded which). The chain carries TRBV29-1 and TRBJ2-1, with 15 bases aligning to TRBD2. The receptor was derived from a woman aged 60-70 years who had recovered from COVID-19. In DNA form, the CDR3 reads TGCAGCGTTGTGGGGACTAGCGGGGGGTTCTACAATGAGCAGTTCTTC. Translated, it gives CSVVGTSGGFYNEQFF.